Listed below are T cell receptor beta chains from one sample, sequenced in a study of shared clonotypes between healthy human individuals. Assay: immunoSEQ multiplex PCR; the TCRdb copy retains only in-frame clones and omits some. The table records under 750,000 clones, over 55% of them present only once. The source material was memory CD4+ T cells sorted from blood. The receptors come from a woman aged 25 to 45 in good health. Both conserved end residues are part of each CDR3. The D gene is left open where the match is weak. Rows may omit the clone size; those that give it use once, few, many or a size class.

TRBJ2-1,NA,TRBV19,NA,CASSATSSSYNEQFF,TGTGCCAGTAGTGCTACTAGCTCATCCTACAATGAGCAGTTCTTC
TRBJ2-2,TRBD1,TRBV5-1,few,CASSLLGQANTGELFF,TGCGCCAGCAGCTTGTTGGGACAGGCGAACACCGGGGAGCTGTTTTTT
TRBJ2-1,TRBD1,TRBV4-2,NA,CASSPDRGTYNEQFF,TGTGCCAGCAGCCCAGACAGGGGGACCTACAATGAGCAGTTCTTC
TRBJ1-3,NA,TRBV28,NA,CASSSPSSGNTIYF,TGTGCCAGCAGCAGTCCGTCCTCTGGAAACACCATATATTTT
TRBJ2-6,NA,TRBV5-4,NA,CASAPDYSGANVLTF,TGTGCCAGCGCCCCGGATTACTCTGGGGCCAACGTCCTGACTTTC
TRBJ2-4,NA,TRBV7-9,few,CASSSGTSQYF,TGTGCCAGCAGCTCAGGGACGAGTCAGTACTTC
TRBJ2-5,TRBD2,TRBV7-6,NA,CASSLGLAGGEETQYF,TGTGCCAGCAGCTTGGGACTAGCGGGAGGAGAAGAGACCCAGTACTTC
TRBJ2-1,TRBD1,TRBV18,NA,CASSPQETGGITYNEQFF,TGTGCCAGCTCACCACAGGAGACAGGGGGCATCACCTACAATGAGCAGTTCTTC
TRBJ2-1,TRBD1,TRBV28,NA,CASYTGTGGSNEQFF,TGTGCCAGCTATACCGGGACAGGGGGCTCCAATGAGCAGTTCTTC
TRBJ1-5,TRBD1,TRBV27,NA,CASSGQGARQPQHF,TGTGCCAGCAGTGGACAGGGGGCCAGGCAGCCCCAGCATTTT
TRBJ2-7,NA,TRBV6-5,NA,CASSQVRGGPYEQYF,TGTGCCAGCAGCCAGGTTCGGGGTGGCCCCTACGAGCAGTACTTC
TRBJ2-5,NA,TRBV7-9,NA,CASSFGPQETQYF,TGTGCCAGCAGCTTTGGGCCCCAAGAGACCCAGTACTTC
TRBJ1-1,NA,TRBV30,NA,CAWGVGQNTEAFF,TGTGCCTGGGGCGTTGGTCAGAACACTGAAGCTTTCTTT
TRBJ2-3,NA,TRBV11-3,NA,CASSDVAVGDTQYF,TGTGCCAGCAGCGACGTAGCGGTTGGAGATACGCAGTATTTT
TRBJ1-1,NA,TRBV18,NA,CASSPLDKPTEAFF,TGTGCCAGCTCACCACTGGACAAGCCCACTGAAGCTTTCTTT
TRBJ2-3,NA,TRBV28,NA,CASSLPGRVDTQYF,TGTGCCAGCAGTTTACCCGGTAGAGTCGATACGCAGTATTTT
TRBJ2-1,NA,TRBV14,NA,CASSGQGIRNEQFF,TGTGCCAGCAGTGGCCAGGGAATTCGAAATGAGCAGTTCTTC
TRBJ2-7,NA,TRBV25-1,NA,CASSEAGIYEQYF,TGTGCCAGCAGTGAAGCAGGGATCTACGAGCAGTACTTC
TRBJ1-2,NA,TRBV6-1,NA,CASRDGVANYGYTF,TGTGCCAGCCGAGATGGCGTAGCTAACTATGGCTACACCTTC
TRBJ1-2,TRBD1,TRBV6-6,NA,CATAYPGQGYGYTF,TGTGCCACTGCTTACCCGGGACAGGGTTATGGCTACACCTTC
TRBJ2-2,NA,TRBV2,NA,CASSESSVMPGELFF,TGTGCCAGCAGTGAATCGTCGGTGATGCCCGGGGAGCTGTTTTTT
TRBJ2-2,TRBD2,TRBV18,NA,CASSPPHQAGGPGELFF,TGTGCCAGCTCACCACCTCATCAAGCGGGAGGCCCCGGGGAGCTGTTTTTT
TRBJ1-5,TRBD1,TRBV19,NA,CASRDRGQGGNQPQHF,TGTGCCAGTCGCGACAGGGGGCAAGGGGGCAATCAGCCCCAGCATTTT
TRBJ2-2,NA,TRBV5-1,NA,CASSALTSGGAGELFF,TGCGCCAGCAGCGCCCTTACTAGTGGTGGCGCCGGGGAGCTGTTTTTT
TRBJ2-7,NA,TRBV5-4,few,CASSHLVADYEQYF,TGTGCCAGCAGCCACCTGGTAGCGGACTACGAGCAGTACTTC
TRBJ2-7,NA,TRBV28,NA,CASNTNPWVREQYF,TGTGCCAGCAATACAAACCCCTGGGTTCGCGAGCAGTACTTC
TRBJ2-2,TRBD1,TRBV28,NA,CASIRDRRAGELFF,TGTGCCAGCATCCGGGACAGGAGGGCCGGGGAGCTGTTTTTT
TRBJ1-5,NA,TRBV19,once,CASSTYTQGSNQPQHF,TGTGCCAGTAGTACCTACACCCAGGGTAGCAATCAGCCCCAGCATTTT